This TCR beta chain was retrieved from a study of sequential checkpoint blockade in melanoma. Study context: Arm A got nivolumab then ipilimumab; arm B the reverse, 1:1. Each arm's sequence ended with maintenance nivolumab.

Some clones are missing from TCRdb's copy, which holds only in-frame ones; the method was immunoSEQ multiplex PCR. The sample lists around 40,000 clones, about nine tenths occurring once. The treatment is: randomized to nivolumab then ipilimumab (arm A) or the reverse (arm B). The input for sequencing was CD8+ T cells sorted from blood (inferred from file names), taken from a patient given nivolumab and ipilimumab in sequence. The source of this sequence is a human donor with melanoma.

CDR3 nucleotide sequence: TGTGCCAGCAGCCCTACTTCTAGCTCCTACGAGCAGTACTTC. This gives the protein CASSPTSSSYEQYF. V gene TRBV11-2 combines with J gene TRBJ2-7, with D uncertain. Germline V gene lookup returns CDR1 SGHAT and CDR2 FQNNGV. The CDR3 contains 14 residues. V was cut by 5 bases and J by 0 bases, with 11 bases left in between.